Presented here are 18 T cell receptor beta chains from one specimen sequenced in a study of CD8+ T cells in alopecia areata. RNA extraction was followed by reverse transcription into cDNA, which acted as the sequencing template. This table comes from immunoSEQ multiplex PCR, and its TCRdb copy is limited to in-frame clones, with some not included. The sample consists of over 150,000 clones, 59% of them appearing once. The sequencing used CD4+ T cells sorted from blood, collected at week 0. These receptors came from a human donor with alopecia areata.

The J gene is TRBJ2-7, the V gene TRBV15, with 9 bases lining up with TRBD1. The CDR3 length is 16 residues. Trimming took 0 bases from V and 5 from J; bases not matched to a gene: 8. Germline CDR1 LNHNV, CDR2 YYDKDF (reference sequence). The CDR3 spells CATSRDGTGRFDEQYF. The CDR3 coding sequence is TGTGCCACCAGCAGAGATGGGACAGGGCGATTCGACGAGCAGTACTTC.

With regard to this clone: This specimen includes other DNA sequences encoding the same CDR3. This chain uses TRBV30 with TRBJ1-5; D is unresolved. The V end lost 0 bases, the J end lost 5 bases, and 8 bases lay between the germline ends. The CDR3 consists of 13 residues. Germline V gene sequence: CDR1 GTSNPN, CDR2 SVGIG (reference sequence). Here the CDR3 reads CAWSVRVDQPQHF. The CDR3 nucleotides are TGTGCCTGGAGTGTACGAGTGGATCAGCCCCAGCATTTT.

This chain connects TRBV7-2 to TRBJ2-7, with 8 bases lining up with TRBD2. The junction had 2 bases not matched to a gene; V was cut back by 2 bases and J by 5 bases. This CDR3 is 13 amino acids long. The germline gives CDR1 SGHTA, CDR2 FQGNSA. CDR3 protein: CASSLRTSNEQYF. The CDR3 region has the DNA TGTGCCAGCAGCTTAAGGACTAGCAACGAGCAGTACTTC.

The chain carries TRBV2 and TRBJ2-5, with D uncertain. Germline V gives CDR1 SNHLY, CDR2 FYNNEI. The CDR3 has 13 residues. With 7 bases removed from V and 3 bases from J, the gap between germline ends came to 12 bases. The CDR3 DNA reads TGTGCCAGCAATCCCCTACAGAAAGAGACCCAGTACTTC. Protein sequence: CASNPLQKETQYF. Based on the CDR3 plus reference TRBV2 and TRBJ2-5, the full variable domain is EPEVTQTPSHQVTQMGQEVILRCVPISNHLYFYWYRQILGQKVEFLVSFYNNEISEKSEIFDDQFSVERPDGSNFTLKIRSTKLEDSAMYFCASNPLQKETQYFGPGTRLLVL.

The rearrangement uses TRBV4-1 and TRBJ2-5; D gene uncertain. The CDR3 length is 15 residues. The germline V gene encodes CDR1 MGHRA and CDR2 YSYEKL. With 1 base removed from V and 1 base from J, the gap between germline ends came to 10 bases. CDR3 nucleotide sequence: TGCGCCAGCAGCCAAGCTGGAGTGTCCCAAGAGACCCAGTACTTC. This codes for CASSQAGVSQETQYF.

V and J are TRBV5-1 and TRBJ2-2; 8 nucleotides match TRBD1. There are 17 residues in the CDR3. Germline V CDR1 and CDR2: SGHRS, YFSETQ. V was clipped by 4 bases and J by 0 bases; unmatched bases: 8. CDR3 in amino acids: CASSQHDRGANTGELFF. In DNA form, the CDR3 reads TGCGCCAGCAGCCAGCACGACAGGGGCGCGAACACCGGGGAGCTGTTTTTT.

V and J are TRBV9 and TRBJ1-4; 8 nucleotides line up with TRBD1. The CDR3 sequence is 18 residues long. J was trimmed by 4 bases and V by 0 bases; bases with no gene match: 11. Germline-derived CDR1 and CDR2 are SGDLS and YYNGEE. CDR3 region: CASSVAPLRDRLNEKLFF. The CDR3 DNA reads as TGTGCCAGCAGCGTAGCTCCTCTACGGGACAGGCTTAATGAAAAACTGTTTTTT.

V usage is TRBV30 and J usage is TRBJ1-6; possibly TRBD1 for D (5 bases). CDR3 length: 14 amino acids. Trimming stripped 0 bases from V and 8 bases from J, with 11 bases between. Looked up from germline, CDR1 is GTSNPN and CDR2 is SVGIG (reference sequence). The CDR3: CAWSVDSMYSPLHF. CDR3 nucleotides: TGTGCCTGGAGTGTAGACAGTATGTATTCACCCCTCCACTTT.

V usage is TRBV6-6 and J usage is TRBJ1-1, with D unclear. CDR1 and CDR2 (germline): MNHNY, SVGAGI (reference sequence). CDR3 length: 15 amino acids. V dropped 0 bases and J dropped 0 bases, with 8 bases sitting between them. The CDR3 DNA reads TGTGCCAGCAGTTACTCACAGACTATGAACACTGAAGCTTTCTTT. It translates to CASSYSQTMNTEAFF.

The chain employs TRBV27 and TRBJ2-1; either TRBD1 or TRBD2 may supply D (5 bases each). The germline V and J ends were trimmed by 2 bases and 6 bases, with 20 bases remaining between them. Per germline, CDR1 MNHEY and CDR2 SMNVEV (reference sequence). The length of the CDR3 is 17 residues. Written as DNA, the CDR3 is TGTGCCAGCAGTTTAGTATCTCTAGTCCGGGGCGGCAATGAGCAGTTCTTC. It is translated as CASSLVSLVRGGNEQFF.

The chain joins TRBV29-1 to TRBJ2-1; no clear D gene. The CDR3 is made up of 13 amino acids. Trimming left V 3 bases short and J 2 bases short, with 8 bases between. CDR1 is SQVTM, CDR2 ANQGSEA, per germline. CDR3 loop: CSVDETTYNEQFF. CDR3 DNA: TGCAGCGTTGACGAAACTACCTACAATGAGCAGTTCTTC.

This chain joins TRBV29-1 and TRBJ2-5; TRBD1 matches at 8 bases. This CDR3 is 13 amino acids long. V trimming: 6 bases; J trimming: 7 bases; junction bases outside the gene matches: 10. Germline assignment: CDR1 SQVTM and CDR2 ANQGSEA. The CDR3 region has the DNA TGCAGCGTCGACGGACAGGGAAGATGGACCCAGTACTTC. Residues: CSVDGQGRWTQYF.

The J gene is TRBJ2-4, the V gene TRBV7-8; 10 positions agree with TRBD1. Losses at the gene ends were 4 bases for V and 12 bases for J; bases not matched to a gene: 3. Germline V gene lookup returns CDR1 SGHVS and CDR2 FQNEAQ. This CDR3 has 12 residues. Here the CDR3 DNA reads TGTGCCAGCAGCTCGGGACAGGGGAATCAGTACTTC. This gives the protein CASSSGQGNQYF.

This clone was seen only a few times. The V gene is TRBV11-3, the J gene TRBJ1-1; TRBD1 might be the D (6 bases). This CDR3 has 15 amino acids. Germline assignment: CDR1 SGHNT and CDR2 YENEEA. V was shortened by 2 bases and J by 8 bases, with 18 bases between the two germline ends. In DNA, the CDR3 is TGTGCCAGCAGCTTATCCCGACTGGCGGGGGCAGAAGCTTTCTTT. It encodes CASSLSRLAGAEAFF.

The rearrangement uses TRBV11-2 and TRBJ2-1, with D possibly matching TRBD2 (6 bases). V dropped 3 bases and J dropped 3 bases, with 15 bases sitting between them. This CDR3 has 16 residues. CDR1 is SGHAT, CDR2 FQNNGV, per germline. The CDR3 region has the DNA TGTGCCAGCAGCTTTATGCGCGGGGCCATCTACAATGAGCAGTTCTTC. It specifies CASSFMRGAIYNEQFF.

This clone was found a few times. The chain is built from TRBV19 and TRBJ1-2; TRBD1 aligns across 8 bases. The length of the CDR3 is 14 residues. The ends lost 6 bases at V and 7 bases at J; junction bases unmatched: 10. Germline loops: CDR1 LNHDA, CDR2 SQIVND (reference sequence). CDR3 residues: CASRPQGAGAGYTF. For the CDR3, the DNA is TGTGCCAGTAGACCTCAGGGGGCGGGCGCTGGCTACACCTTC. Complete variable domain (other parts from reference TRBV19 and TRBJ1-2): DGGITQSPKYLFRKEGQNVTLSCEQNLNHDAMYWYRQDPGQGLRLIYYSQIVNDFQKGDIAEGYSVSREKKESFPLTVTSAQKNPTAFYLCASRPQGAGAGYTFGSGTRLTVV.

Remarks on this clone: The junction differs from germline at one of its ends, possibly a read error. The V call is TRBV6-1, the J call TRBJ2-7; TRBD1 matches 8 bases. This CDR3 region has 17 residues. The V gene's germline CDR1 is MNHNS and CDR2 SASEGT. The CDR3 bases are TGTGCCAGCAATGAACGCGGGACAGGCTACGGGGCCTACGAGCAGTACTTC. Protein sequence: CASNERGTGYGAYEQYF.

The V and J genes are TRBV29-1 and TRBJ1-1; D gene ambiguous. From germline, CDR1 is SQVTM and CDR2 ANQGSEA. The CDR3 extends over 14 amino acids. Trimming left V 8 bases short and J 1 base short, with 17 bases between. Here the CDR3 reads CSILSYVGNTEAFF. CDR3 bases: TGCAGCATTTTGTCCTACGTGGGGAACACTGAAGCTTTCTTT.